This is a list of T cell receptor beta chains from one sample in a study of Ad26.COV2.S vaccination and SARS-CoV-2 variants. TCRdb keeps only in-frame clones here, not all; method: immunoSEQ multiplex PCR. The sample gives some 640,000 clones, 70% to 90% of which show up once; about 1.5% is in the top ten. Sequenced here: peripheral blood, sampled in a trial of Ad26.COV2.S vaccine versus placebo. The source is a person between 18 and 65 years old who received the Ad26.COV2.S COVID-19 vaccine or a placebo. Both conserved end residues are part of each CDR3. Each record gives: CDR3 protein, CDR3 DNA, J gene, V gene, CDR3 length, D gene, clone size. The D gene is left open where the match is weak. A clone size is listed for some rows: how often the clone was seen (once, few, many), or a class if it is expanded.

CASTRGGVLTNEKLFF,TGTGCCAGCACCCGGGGGGGCGTATTAACTAATGAAAAACTGTTTTTT,TRBJ1-4,TRBV2,16,NA,NA
CASSLDRIYNEQFF,TGCGCCAGCAGCTTGGACAGGATCTACAATGAGCAGTTCTTC,TRBJ2-1,TRBV5-1,14,NA,NA
CASSLDGGGYTF,TGTGCCAGCAGCCTTGACGGTGGTGGCTACACCTTC,TRBJ1-2,TRBV7-9,12,NA,NA
CATGSGSNNEQFF,TGTGCCACCGGCAGCGGATCAAACAATGAGCAGTTCTTC,TRBJ2-1,TRBV24-1,13,NA,NA
CASSLDVRNTIYF,TGTGCCAGCAGCTTGGACGTAAGAAACACCATATATTTT,TRBJ1-3,TRBV7-2,13,NA,NA
CASSPVDGINQPQHF,TGTGCCAGTAGTCCCGTGGACGGGATCAATCAGCCCCAGCATTTT,TRBJ1-5,TRBV19,15,NA,NA
CASSFTSSYNEQFF,TGTGCCAGCAGTTTTACGAGCTCCTACAATGAGCAGTTCTTC,TRBJ2-1,TRBV27,14,NA,NA
CSASSPPLHF,TGCAGTGCCAGTTCGCCACCCCTCCACTTT,TRBJ1-6,TRBV20-1,10,NA,NA
CASSQETGWGTQYF,TGTGCCAGCAGCCAAGAGACAGGGTGGGGGACCCAGTACTTC,TRBJ2-5,TRBV4-2,14,TRBD1,NA
CASSPQVNEQFF,TGTGCCAGCAGCCCCCAAGTCAATGAGCAGTTCTTC,TRBJ2-1,TRBV7-9,12,NA,few
CASSDSSGLAGRRTEAFF,TGTGCCAGCAGTGACTCCTCAGGGCTGGCGGGGAGAAGGACTGAAGCTTTCTTT,TRBJ1-1,TRBV6-4,18,NA,NA
CATSRVPTGELFF,TGTGCCACCTCGCGGGTTCCCACCGGGGAGCTGTTTTTT,TRBJ2-2,TRBV6-6,13,NA,NA
CASSVVQNTEAFF,TGTGCCAGCAGCGTCGTCCAGAACACTGAAGCTTTCTTT,TRBJ1-1,TRBV9,13,NA,NA
CASSPGADRRVQYF,TGTGCCAGCAGCCCAGGGGCGGATCGGAGAGTTCAGTACTTC,TRBJ2-7,TRBV7-9,14,NA,NA
CASTTGGGEKLFF,TGTGCCAGTACGACAGGGGGCGGTGAAAAACTGTTTTTT,TRBJ1-4,TRBV19,13,TRBD1,NA
CAITIEQGGNYGYTF,TGTGCCATCACCATAGAACAGGGTGGGAACTATGGCTACACCTTC,TRBJ1-2,TRBV10-3,15,NA,NA
CASSSRTGGNEQFF,TGTGCCAGCAGTTCCCGGACAGGGGGAAATGAGCAGTTCTTC,TRBJ2-1,TRBV6-2/TRBV6-3,14,TRBD1,NA
CASGFGQSSTDTQYF,TGTGCTAGTGGTTTTGGACAGTCGAGCACAGATACGCAGTATTTT,TRBJ2-3,TRBV12-5,15,NA,NA
CASSSGVIAKNIQYF,TGTGCCAGCAGCTCGGGAGTCATAGCCAAAAACATTCAGTACTTC,TRBJ2-4,TRBV7-9,15,NA,NA
CASSLEASNSPLHF,TGTGCCAGCAGCTTGGAAGCCTCCAATTCACCCCTCCACTTT,TRBJ1-6,TRBV5-4,14,NA,NA
CASSRGPQLYYGYTF,TGTGCCAGCAGCCGCGGACCGCAACTATACTATGGCTACACCTTC,TRBJ1-2,TRBV3-1/TRBV3-2,15,NA,NA
CASSKRLAGPQETQYF,TGTGCCAGCAGTAAAAGACTAGCGGGGCCCCAAGAGACCCAGTACTTC,TRBJ2-5,TRBV9,16,TRBD2,NA
CASSESGPYEQYF,TGCGCCAGCAGTGAGTCGGGTCCCTACGAGCAGTACTTC,TRBJ2-7,TRBV10-2,13,NA,few
CASSSGQGVQPQHF,TGTGCCAGCAGCTCGGGACAGGGCGTTCAGCCCCAGCATTTT,TRBJ1-5,TRBV2,14,TRBD1,NA
CASSRRQTSTDTQYF,TGTGCCAGCAGCCGGCGACAGACCAGCACAGATACGCAGTATTTT,TRBJ2-3,TRBV7-9,15,NA,NA
CAWSVGTGDEQFF,TGTGCCTGGAGTGTAGGAACAGGCGATGAGCAGTTCTTC,TRBJ2-1,TRBV30,13,NA,NA
CASVTGAGNTIYF,TGTGCCAGCGTCACAGGGGCTGGAAACACCATATATTTT,TRBJ1-3,TRBV25-1,13,TRBD1,NA
CSARGHTEAFF,TGCAGTGCTAGAGGCCACACTGAAGCTTTCTTT,TRBJ1-1,TRBV20-1,11,NA,NA
CASSLGAGDQPQHF,TGTGCCAGCAGCTTAGGGGCAGGTGATCAGCCCCAGCATTTT,TRBJ1-5,TRBV7-2,14,NA,NA
CASSHFPRGAGETQYF,TGCGCCAGCAGCCATTTCCCCCGGGGGGCAGGGGAGACCCAGTACTTC,TRBJ2-5,TRBV4-1,16,NA,NA
CASSSQGAEQFF,TGTGCCAGCAGCTCACAGGGGGCTGAGCAGTTCTTC,TRBJ2-1,TRBV11-3,12,TRBD1,NA
CASSPLSGTNTEAFF,TGTGCCAGCTCACCACTAAGCGGAACAAACACTGAAGCTTTCTTT,TRBJ1-1,TRBV18,15,NA,NA
CASRGQLQETQYF,TGTGCCAGTAGAGGACAGCTCCAAGAGACCCAGTACTTC,TRBJ2-5,TRBV19,13,NA,NA
CASSPFGGAGTEAFF,TGTGCCAGCAGCCCCTTCGGGGGGGCGGGCACTGAAGCTTTCTTT,TRBJ1-1,TRBV11-2,15,NA,NA
CASSWRGSDGELFF,TGTGCCAGTAGTTGGCGGGGGTCGGACGGGGAGCTGTTTTTT,TRBJ2-2,TRBV19,14,TRBD2,NA
CASGLVIATVTAGNTIYF,TGTGCTAGTGGTTTGGTAATCGCCACGGTAACAGCCGGAAACACCATATATTTT,TRBJ1-3,TRBV12-5,18,NA,NA
CASSFWADEKLFF,TGTGCCAGCAGTTTTTGGGCGGATGAAAAACTGTTTTTT,TRBJ1-4,TRBV28,13,NA,NA
CASSIVCEKLFF,TGCGCCAGCAGCATCGTGTGCGAAAAACTGTTTTTT,TRBJ1-4,TRBV5-1,12,NA,NA
CASSRWEVSYGYTF,TGTGCCAGCAGCCGATGGGAAGTAAGCTATGGCTACACCTTC,TRBJ1-2,TRBV7-9,14,NA,NA
CASSQDPGATNEKLFF,TGCGCCAGCAGCCAAGATCCGGGTGCAACTAATGAAAAACTGTTTTTT,TRBJ1-4,TRBV4-3,16,NA,NA
CASSPLQGNNEQFF,TGTGCCAGCTCACCACTACAGGGAAACAATGAGCAGTTCTTC,TRBJ2-1,TRBV18,14,NA,NA
CASSLGSEETQYF,TGCGCCAGCAGCTTGGGGAGTGAAGAGACCCAGTACTTC,TRBJ2-5,TRBV5-1,13,NA,NA
CASSQAGTQAFF,TGTGCCAGCAGCCAAGCCGGGACCCAAGCTTTCTTT,TRBJ1-1,TRBV14,12,NA,few
CASSQGRDTQYF,TGTGCCAGCAGTCAGGGACGGGATACGCAGTATTTT,TRBJ2-3,TRBV6-6,12,NA,NA
CASSLGAGHYEQYF,TGTGCCAGCAGCTTGGGGGCAGGTCACTACGAGCAGTACTTC,TRBJ2-7,TRBV5-4,14,NA,few
CASSLGVGSGNTIYF,TGTGCCAGCAGCTTAGGGGTGGGCTCTGGAAACACCATATATTTT,TRBJ1-3,TRBV7-7,15,NA,NA
CASSRQGDTGELFF,TGTGCCAGCAGCAGACAGGGAGACACCGGGGAGCTGTTTTTT,TRBJ2-2,TRBV7-9,14,TRBD1,NA
CATLSDSTDTQYF,TGTGCCACCCTTAGCGATTCAACAGATACGCAGTATTTT,TRBJ2-3,TRBV10-3,13,NA,NA
CAWNRDSSPLHF,TGTGCCTGGAATAGGGACAGCTCACCCCTCCACTTT,TRBJ1-6,TRBV30,12,TRBD1,NA
CASGSRVQGLKTQYF,TGTGCCAGCGGGTCCCGCGTACAGGGGTTGAAGACCCAGTACTTC,TRBJ2-5,TRBV25-1,15,TRBD1,NA
CASSQDPARSATNEKLFF,TGCGCCAGCAGCCAAGACCCCGCGAGGAGTGCAACTAATGAAAAACTGTTTTTT,TRBJ1-4,TRBV4-1,18,NA,NA
CASSLLPGQGDEQYF,TGTGCCAGCAGCCTCCTCCCGGGACAAGGGGACGAGCAGTACTTC,TRBJ2-7,TRBV3-1/TRBV3-2,15,NA,NA
CASSESIGQTYGYTF,TGTGCCAGCAGTGAAAGCATAGGGCAGACCTATGGCTACACCTTC,TRBJ1-2,TRBV6-4,15,NA,NA
CASSPDRDQPQHF,TGTGCCAGCTCACCCGACAGGGATCAGCCCCAGCATTTT,TRBJ1-5,TRBV18,13,TRBD1,NA